The TCR beta chain described here comes from a study of control samples from healthy donors and cancer patients. In germline, CDR1 is SGHAT, CDR2 FQNNGV. This CDR3 comprises 13 residues. With 7 bases clipped from V and 6 bases from J, the junction kept 8 bases outside the gene matches. This table comes from immunoSEQ multiplex PCR, and its TCRdb copy is limited to in-frame clones, with some not included. This repertoire shows about 180,000 clones, over 85% found once; its top ten account for about 1.4%. What was sequenced was blood. The rearrangement joins TRBV11-2 to TRBJ1-1; 7 bases are shared with TRBD1. This TCR derives from a young man in good health. CDR3 DNA: TGTGCCAGCACTATGACAGGGAAGTCTGAAGCTTTCTTT. This codes for CASTMTGKSEAFF. The variable domain in full, with the rest retrieved from reference TRBV11-2 and TRBJ1-1, is EAGVAQSPRYKIIEKRQSVAFWCNPISGHATLYWYQQILGQGPKLLIQFQNNGVVDDSQLPKDRFSAERLKGVDSTLKIQPAKLEDSAVYLCASTMTGKSEAFFGQGTRLTVV.